This T cell receptor (beta chain) is from a study of T-cell memory formation after mild COVID-19. The CDR3 length is 16 residues. CDR1 and CDR2 from the germline V gene are SGHTA and FQGNSA. V gave up 5 bases and J gave up 6 bases; unmatched junction bases: 11. From the 5' RACE reads, TCRdb called clonotypes with MiXCR, one entry per CDR3 protein. The sample includes 130,000 to 150,000 distinct CDR3 sequences, over 6% of them seen just once. This clonotype appeared many times. No antigen is known for it. Overall study results and limits: A second wave of clones peaked on day 37, and their SARS-CoV-2 specificity went unconfirmed.

The gene calls are TRBV7-2 and TRBJ2-1; 9 bases fit TRBD1. Sequencing used PBMCs or a T cell subset sorted from them (not recorded which). The receptor comes from an adult woman who had mild COVID-19 (a few samples of this study predate the infection). Cell type and time point are not known. The CDR3 region is CASSTAGTGNPNEQFF. CDR3 DNA sequence: TGTGCCAGCAGCACTGCAGGGACAGGGAATCCCAATGAGCAGTTCTTC.